Listed here are 28 T cell receptor beta chains from one sample, sequenced in a study of control samples from healthy donors and cancer patients. Only in-frame clones appear in the TCRdb table, and some are missing; sequencing was by immunoSEQ multiplex PCR. The sample holds over 45,000 clones, about 92% seen once. The sample consisted of PBMCs. These receptors came from a man aged 40-49 years with colorectal cancer.

V gene TRBV7-6 combines with J gene TRBJ2-1, with TRBD1 matching 8 bases. The V and J ends lost 0 bases and 6 bases, in that order; junction bases with no gene match: 7. The germline gives CDR1 SGHVS, CDR2 FNYEAQ. The CDR3 length is 16 residues. CDR3 in DNA: TGTGCCAGCAGCTTAGCGCGACAGGGGCCACCCAATGAGCAGTTCTTC. Its protein product is CASSLARQGPPNEQFF.

The chain is built from TRBV6-1 and TRBJ2-7, with 8 bases that match TRBD1. The J segment lost 3 bases and the V segment lost 0 bases, leaving 1 base of the junction unmatched. The CDR3 covers 14 residues. Germline V lookup: CDR1 MNHNS, CDR2 SASEGT. CDR3 coding DNA: TGTGCCAGCAGTGAAGCCACAGGGGGCTACGAGCAGTACTTC. Its translation is CASSEATGGYEQYF.

This clone is a singleton in its sample. The J gene is TRBJ2-4, the V gene TRBV4-1; the D gene is possibly TRBD2 (6 bases). The CDR3 totals 16 residues. CDR1 and CDR2 from the germline V gene are MGHRA and YSYEKL. Trimming pared 0 bases from V and 3 bases from J, leaving 12 bases between. The CDR3 is CASSQEKLRGKNIQYF. The CDR3 DNA reads TGCGCCAGCAGCCAAGAAAAGCTGCGGGGCAAAAACATTCAGTACTTC.

V is TRBV7-2 and J is TRBJ1-1; 9 nucleotides agree with TRBD1. V gave up 5 bases and J gave up 0 bases; unmatched junction bases: 4. The CDR3 runs to 15 residues. Germline V gene sequence: CDR1 SGHTA, CDR2 FQGNSA. CDR3 DNA sequence: TGTGCCAGCAGCCTAAGACAGGGGGTGAACACTGAAGCTTTCTTT. Its protein product is CASSLRQGVNTEAFF.

The CDR3 reads CASSLERGITYEQYF. The CDR3 DNA sequence: TGCGCCAGCAGCTTGGAAAGGGGTATTACCTACGAGCAGTACTTC. V and J are TRBV5-1 and TRBJ2-7; D might be TRBD1 (5 bases). V dropped 0 bases and J dropped 2 bases, with 12 bases sitting between them. The CDR3 contains 15 residues. Germline V gene lookup returns CDR1 SGHRS and CDR2 YFSETQ.

This clone has a handful of counts. V and J are TRBV5-4 and TRBJ2-1; 13 nucleotides line up with TRBD2. The germline gives CDR1 SGHNT, CDR2 YYREEE (reference sequence). The CDR3 totals 15 residues. V lost 4 bases to trimming and J lost 9 bases; unmatched junction nucleotides: 7. CDR3 amino acids: CASSPGLAGEVEQFF. CDR3 in DNA: TGTGCCAGCAGCCCCGGACTAGCGGGAGAAGTTGAGCAGTTCTTC.

This sequence joins TRBV7-2 and TRBJ2-7; TRBD2 matches at 8 bases. The CDR3 extends over 14 amino acids. Germline CDR1 and CDR2: SGHTA and FQGNSA. With 5 bases clipped from V and 2 bases from J, the junction kept 5 bases outside the gene matches. The CDR3 sequence is CASSHRGGAYEQYF. CDR3 DNA sequence: TGTGCCAGCAGCCACCGGGGGGGGGCCTACGAGCAGTACTTC.

The V gene is TRBV30, the J gene TRBJ2-7; D call uncertain. This CDR3 has 11 residues. V shed 7 bases and J shed 7 bases, with 14 bases lying between them. Germline-derived CDR1 and CDR2 are GTSNPN and SVGIG (reference sequence). CDR3 region: CALDEGWEQYF. The CDR3 bases are TGTGCCTTAGACGAAGGATGGGAGCAGTACTTC.

The sample holds one count of this clone. The V and J genes are TRBV5-1 and TRBJ2-1; 11 bases line up with TRBD2. CDR1 and CDR2 (germline): SGHRS, YFSETQ. Germline trimming cut 7 bases from V and 6 bases from J; bases unmatched to any gene: 12. The length of the CDR3 is 16 residues. The CDR3 DNA reads as TGCGCCAGCTCCCCGCTACTAGCGGGAGTAAGCAATGAGCAGTTCTTC. It specifies CASSPLLAGVSNEQFF.

The chain links TRBV30 to TRBJ1-6, with no clear D. V lost 7 bases and J lost 3, with 7 bases in between. The CDR3 is 12 amino acids. The germline V gene has CDR1 GTSNPN and CDR2 SVGIG (reference sequence). CDR3 coding DNA: TGTGCCTCCAGTGACTATAATTCACCCCTCCACTTT. Translating it yields CASSDYNSPLHF.

The chain links TRBV5-1 to TRBJ1-1; D unclear. Germline V gene sequence: CDR1 SGHRS, CDR2 YFSETQ. V lost 6 bases to trimming and J lost 5 bases, with 11 bases between them. The CDR3 has 12 amino acids. CDR3 coding DNA: TGCGCCAGCACCACCAGTGGGACTGAAGCTTTCTTT. It yields the protein CASTTSGTEAFF.

The V call is TRBV28, the J call TRBJ1-5; tentative D call: TRBD1 (6 bases). V was pared by 6 bases and J by 4 bases, with 16 bases between. Germline V gene sequence: CDR1 MDHEN, CDR2 SYDVKM. This CDR3 spans 15 amino acids. In nucleotides, the CDR3 is TGTGCCAGCAGGCCCGCGAGGGGGACTAATCAGCCCCAGCATTTT. Translation: CASRPARGTNQPQHF.

This clone was detected once. This chain connects TRBV9 to TRBJ2-7; no clear D. Germline loops: CDR1 SGDLS, CDR2 YYNGEE. V was trimmed by 0 bases and J by 2 bases, leaving 9 bases between them. The CDR3 loop spans 14 amino acids. The CDR3 DNA reads as TGTGCCAGCAGCGTAGGTGGCGGAGCCTACGAGCAGTACTTC. Translation: CASSVGGGAYEQYF.

The V and J genes are TRBV5-1 and TRBJ2-2; TRBD1 matches 7 bases. V shed 0 bases and J 3 bases; nucleotides not matched to a gene: 2. Germline CDR1 and CDR2: SGHRS and YFSETQ. The CDR3 has 15 amino acids. In DNA form, the CDR3 reads TGCGCCAGCAGCTTGGGACAGGGCGACACCGGGGAGCTGTTTTTT. Translating it yields CASSLGQGDTGELFF.

Points on this clone: One end of the junction is discordant with germline, which a read error may explain. The V and J genes are TRBV7-7 and TRBJ2-2; possibly TRBD1 or TRBD2 for D (6 bases each). The germline gives CDR1 SSHAT, CDR2 FNYEAQ (reference sequence). The CDR3 sequence is 16 residues long. The CDR3 here is CASSLAVRGNTGELFF. CDR3 nucleotide sequence: TGTGCTAGCAGCTTAGCGGTCAGGGGGAACACCGGGGAGCTGTTTTTT.

The V call is TRBV19, the J call TRBJ1-5; D ambiguous. This CDR3 contains 13 residues. Germline V gives CDR1 LNHDA, CDR2 SQIVND (reference sequence). V dropped 5 bases and J dropped 7 bases, with 12 bases sitting between them. The chain's CDR3 is CASSPLWGQPQHF. CDR3 bases: TGTGCCAGTAGTCCCTTATGGGGACAGCCCCAGCATTTT.

V and J are TRBV7-2 and TRBJ1-5; maybe TRBD1 (6 bases). V lost 5 bases and J lost 1, with 12 bases in between. In germline, CDR1 is SGHTA, CDR2 FQGNSA. The CDR3 covers 15 residues. CDR3 residues: CASSPRGDSNQPQHF. Here the CDR3 DNA reads TGTGCCAGCAGCCCAAGGGGGGACAGCAATCAGCCCCAGCATTTT.

J is TRBJ1-5 and V is TRBV9, with D possibly matching TRBD1 (6 bases). Germline values: CDR1 SGDLS, CDR2 YYNGEE. This CDR3 spans 15 amino acids. V was shortened by 3 bases and J by 1 base, with 11 bases between the two germline ends. The CDR3 DNA sequence: TGTGCCAGCAGCGCGGGGGCAGGGAGCAATCAGCCCCAGCATTTT. Its translation: CASSAGAGSNQPQHF.

The rearrangement uses TRBV5-1 and TRBJ2-1, with D tentatively TRBD1 or TRBD2 (6 bases each). Per the germline V gene, CDR1 is SGHRS and CDR2 is YFSETQ. CDR3 length equals 15 residues. Trimming removed 4 bases at V and 3 bases at J, with 14 bases between. The CDR3, as DNA: TGCGCCAGCAGCGGCACCGGGGGCCTCTACAATGAGCAGTTCTTC. Protein: CASSGTGGLYNEQFF.

This clone has a handful of counts. This sample also contains other DNA sequences that code for the same CDR3. In DNA, the CDR3 is TGTGCCAGCAGCGTAGGGTGGACACCGTACGAGCAGTACTTC. It encodes CASSVGWTPYEQYF. The chain employs TRBV9 and TRBJ2-7; perhaps TRBD1 as D (5 bases). The V end lost 0 bases, the J end lost 4 bases, and 11 bases lay between the germline ends. Germline V gene data show CDR1 as SGDLS and CDR2 as YYNGEE. CDR3 length equals 14 residues. The whole variable domain, remainder taken from reference TRBV9 and TRBJ2-7, is DSGVTQTPKHLITATGQRVTLRCSPRSGDLSVYWYQQSLDQGLQFLIQYYNGEERAKGNILERFSAQQFPDLHSELNLSSLELGDSALYFCASSVGWTPYEQYFGPGTRLTVT.

This chain joins TRBV11-3 and TRBJ1-5; D gene unclear. From germline, CDR1 is SGHNT and CDR2 YENEEA. The V and J ends lost 0 bases and 6 bases respectively, with 6 bases between them. The CDR3 sequence is 13 residues long. The CDR3 DNA is TGTGCCAGCAGCTTAGAGGAGGGTCAGCCCCAGCATTTT. It is translated as CASSLEEGQPQHF.

The chain is built from TRBV25-1 and TRBJ1-2, with 10 positions matching TRBD1. Germline V gene data show CDR1 as MGHDK and CDR2 as SYGVNS. The ends lost 5 bases at V and 3 bases at J; junction bases unmatched: 6. The length of the CDR3 is 15 residues. This CDR3 reads CASSRTGGRDYGYTF. The CDR3 bases are TGTGCCAGCAGTCGGACAGGGGGACGAGACTATGGCTACACCTTC.

This clone has just one count. The chain employs TRBV4-1 and TRBJ2-7; 12 bases map to TRBD2. The V gene's germline CDR1 is MGHRA and CDR2 YSYEKL. Germline trimming cut 4 bases from V and 8 bases from J; bases unmatched to any gene: 9. The CDR3 is 15 amino acids. The DNA for the CDR3 is TGCGCCAGCAGCCCGTCGACTAGCGGGAGACTTAAGCAGTACTTC. Amino acid sequence: CASSPSTSGRLKQYF.

This chain links TRBV6-5 with TRBJ1-5, with D unclear. Germline-derived CDR1 and CDR2 are MNHEY and SVGAGI. With 1 base removed from V and 5 bases from J, the gap between germline ends came to 6 bases. The CDR3 has 13 amino acids. The CDR3 sequence is CASSYFQDQPQHF. The CDR3 DNA reads as TGTGCCAGCAGTTACTTTCAGGATCAGCCCCAGCATTTT.

Here the CDR3 DNA reads TGTGCCAGCTCACCACCGACCGTCTATGGCTACACCTTC. The encoded protein is CASSPPTVYGYTF. The chain links TRBV18 to TRBJ1-2; unclear D gene. The CDR3 sequence is 13 residues long. Germline loops: CDR1 KGHSH, CDR2 LQKENI. Between the trimmed V and J ends, which lost 0 bases and 4 bases, there was a span of 6 bases.

The chain uses TRBV4-3 and TRBJ2-1; TRBD2 aligns across 7 bases. CDR1 is LGHNA and CDR2 is YSLEER in the germline V gene. V was pared by 0 bases and J by 8 bases, with 13 bases of the junction left unmatched. The CDR3 runs 17 residues. CDR3 coding DNA: TGCGCCAGCAGCCAAGACTTCGGCGGAGGGAGGGTCGATGAGCAGTTCTTC. This sequence encodes CASSQDFGGGRVDEQFF.

This clone was counted only a few times. The chain carries TRBV7-2 and TRBJ2-1; 9 bases are shared with TRBD1. The CDR3 covers 18 residues. Germline-derived CDR1 and CDR2 are SGHTA and FQGNSA. Germline trimming cut 6 bases from V and 5 bases from J; bases unmatched to any gene: 17. The CDR3 nucleotides are TGTGCCAGCAGTCCAACAGGGGGCAGGCTCACCGACAACAATGAGCAGTTCTTC. Encoded protein: CASSPTGGRLTDNNEQFF.

The chain carries TRBV6-2 or TRBV6-3 and TRBJ2-4, with 13 bases fitting TRBD2. Germline CDR1 and CDR2: MNHEY and SVGEGT. V lost 2 bases and J lost 0; bases outside the gene matches: 10. The CDR3 contains 20 residues. The CDR3 is CASSYRTGTSGTLAKNIQYF. The CDR3 DNA reads as TGTGCCAGCAGTTACCGGACCGGGACTAGCGGGACTCTAGCCAAAAACATTCAGTACTTC.